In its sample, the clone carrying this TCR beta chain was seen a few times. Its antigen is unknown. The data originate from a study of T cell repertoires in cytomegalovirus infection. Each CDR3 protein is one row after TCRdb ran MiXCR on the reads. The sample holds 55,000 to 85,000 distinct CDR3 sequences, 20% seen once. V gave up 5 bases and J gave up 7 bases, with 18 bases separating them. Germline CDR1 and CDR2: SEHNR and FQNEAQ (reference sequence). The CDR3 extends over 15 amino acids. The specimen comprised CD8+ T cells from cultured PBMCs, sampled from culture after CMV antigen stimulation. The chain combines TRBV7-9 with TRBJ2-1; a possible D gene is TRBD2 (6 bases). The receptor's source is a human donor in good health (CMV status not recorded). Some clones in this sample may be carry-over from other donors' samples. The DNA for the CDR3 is TGTGCCAGCAGCGGAGGGACCGTCCTGGTTAATGAGCAGTTCTTC. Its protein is CASSGGTVLVNEQFF. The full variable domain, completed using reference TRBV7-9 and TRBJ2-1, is DTGVSQNPRHKITKRGQNVTFRCDPISEHNRLYWYRQTLGQGPEFLTYFQNEAQLEKSRLLSDRFSAERPKGSFSTLEIQRTEQGDSAMYLCASSGGTVLVNEQFFGPGTRLTVL.